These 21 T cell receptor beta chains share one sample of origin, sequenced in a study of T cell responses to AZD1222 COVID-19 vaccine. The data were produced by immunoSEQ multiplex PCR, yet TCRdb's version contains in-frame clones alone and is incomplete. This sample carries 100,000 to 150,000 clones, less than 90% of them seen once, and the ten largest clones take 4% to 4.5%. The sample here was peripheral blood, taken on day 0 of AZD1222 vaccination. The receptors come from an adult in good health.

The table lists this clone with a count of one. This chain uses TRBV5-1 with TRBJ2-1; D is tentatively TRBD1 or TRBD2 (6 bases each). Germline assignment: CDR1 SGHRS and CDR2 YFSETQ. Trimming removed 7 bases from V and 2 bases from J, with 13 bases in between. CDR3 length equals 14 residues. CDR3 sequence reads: CASHEEGAYNEQFF. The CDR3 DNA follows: TGCGCCAGCCATGAGGAGGGGGCCTACAATGAGCAGTTCTTC.

CDR3 in DNA: TGTGCCAGCAGCGTAGGTGGACCGGGCGGGGGCCTTTACGAGCAGTACTTC. It codes for CASSVGGPGGGLYEQYF. V is TRBV9 and J is TRBJ2-7, with D perhaps TRBD2 (7 bases). In germline, CDR1 is SGDLS, CDR2 YYNGEE. Trimming took 0 bases from V and 4 from J, leaving 20 bases between them. There are 17 residues in the CDR3.

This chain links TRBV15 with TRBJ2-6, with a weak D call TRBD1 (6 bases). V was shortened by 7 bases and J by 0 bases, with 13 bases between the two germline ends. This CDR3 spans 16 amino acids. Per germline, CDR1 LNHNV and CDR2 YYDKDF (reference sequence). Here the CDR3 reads CATNRGGDSGANVLTF. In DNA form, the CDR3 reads TGTGCCACCAACCGAGGGGGAGACTCTGGGGCCAACGTCCTGACTTTC.

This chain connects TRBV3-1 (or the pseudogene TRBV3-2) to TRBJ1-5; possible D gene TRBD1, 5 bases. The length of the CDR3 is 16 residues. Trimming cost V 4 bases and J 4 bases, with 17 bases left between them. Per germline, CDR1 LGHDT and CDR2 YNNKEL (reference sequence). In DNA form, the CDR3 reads TGTGCCAGCAGCCTCTCCGGGACCTCAAGGAATCAGCCCCAGCATTTT. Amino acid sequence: CASSLSGTSRNQPQHF.

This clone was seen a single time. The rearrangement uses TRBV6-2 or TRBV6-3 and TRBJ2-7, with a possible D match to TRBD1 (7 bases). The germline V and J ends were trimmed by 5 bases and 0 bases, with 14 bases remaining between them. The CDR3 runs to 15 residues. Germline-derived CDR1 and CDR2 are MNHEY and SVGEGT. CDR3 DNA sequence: TGTGCCAGCAGTAGGGCGGGACAGAGCTCCTACGAGCAGTACTTC. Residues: CASSRAGQSSYEQYF.

The CDR3 coding sequence is TGTGCCTCTGCTAGCGGGGCTACCGCACCCAATGAGCAGTTCTTC. This gives the protein CASASGATAPNEQFF. The rearrangement uses TRBV19 and TRBJ2-1; 9 bases fit TRBD2. Germline CDR1 reads LNHDA; CDR2 reads SQIVND (reference sequence). This CDR3 is built from 15 residues. Trimming took 11 bases from V and 6 from J; bases not matched to a gene: 14.

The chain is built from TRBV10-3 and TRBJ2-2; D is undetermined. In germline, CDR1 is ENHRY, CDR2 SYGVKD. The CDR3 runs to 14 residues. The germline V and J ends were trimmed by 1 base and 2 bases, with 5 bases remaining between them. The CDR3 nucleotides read TGTGCCATCAGTGAGTATGAAAACACCGGGGAGCTGTTTTTT. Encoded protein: CAISEYENTGELFF.

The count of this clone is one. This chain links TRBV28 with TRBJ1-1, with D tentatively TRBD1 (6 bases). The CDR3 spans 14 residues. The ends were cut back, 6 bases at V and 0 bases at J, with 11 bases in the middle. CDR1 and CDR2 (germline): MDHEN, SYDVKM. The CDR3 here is CASRLGGLNTEAFF. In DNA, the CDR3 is TGTGCCAGCAGGTTGGGGGGCCTGAACACTGAAGCTTTCTTT. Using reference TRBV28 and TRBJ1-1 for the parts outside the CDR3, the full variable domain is DVKVTQSSRYLVKRTGEKVFLECVQDMDHENMFWYRQDPGLGLRLIYFSYDVKMKEKGDIPEGYSVSREKKERFSLILESASTNQTSMYLCASRLGGLNTEAFFGQGTRLTVV.

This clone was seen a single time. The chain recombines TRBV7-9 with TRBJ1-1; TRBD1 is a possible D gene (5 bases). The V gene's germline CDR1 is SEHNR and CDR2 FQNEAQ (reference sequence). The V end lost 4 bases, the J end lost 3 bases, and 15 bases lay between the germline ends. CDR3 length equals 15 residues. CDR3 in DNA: TGTGCCAGCAGCTCAGCCTACTGGGGGGACACTGAAGCTTTCTTT. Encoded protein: CASSSAYWGDTEAFF.

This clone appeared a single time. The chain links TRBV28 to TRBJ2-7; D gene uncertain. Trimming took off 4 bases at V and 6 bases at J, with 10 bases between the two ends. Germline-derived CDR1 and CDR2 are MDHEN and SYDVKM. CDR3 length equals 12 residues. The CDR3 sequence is CASSSAYPEQYF. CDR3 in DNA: TGTGCCAGCAGTTCCGCATACCCCGAGCAGTACTTC.

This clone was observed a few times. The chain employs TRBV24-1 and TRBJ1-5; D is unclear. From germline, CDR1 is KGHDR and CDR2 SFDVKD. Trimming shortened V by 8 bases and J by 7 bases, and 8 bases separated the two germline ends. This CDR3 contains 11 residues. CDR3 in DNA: TGTGCCACCACAAGCTGGCAGCCCCAGCATTTT. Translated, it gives CATTSWQPQHF.

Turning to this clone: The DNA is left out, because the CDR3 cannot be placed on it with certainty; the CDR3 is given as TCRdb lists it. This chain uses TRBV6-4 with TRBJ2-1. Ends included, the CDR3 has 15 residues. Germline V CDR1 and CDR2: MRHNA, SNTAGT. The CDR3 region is CASSDPLWQRNEQFF.

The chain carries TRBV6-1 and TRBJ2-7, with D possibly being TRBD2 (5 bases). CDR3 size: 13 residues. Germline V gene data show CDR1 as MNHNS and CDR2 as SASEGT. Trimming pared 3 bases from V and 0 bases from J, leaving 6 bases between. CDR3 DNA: TGTGCCAGCAGTGACCGGGGCTCCTACGAGCAGTACTTC. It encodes CASSDRGSYEQYF.

The CDR3 DNA reads TGTGCCAGCAGTAACAGGGGACTCTACAATGAGCAGTTCTTC. Amino acids: CASSNRGLYNEQFF. This chain links TRBV27 with TRBJ2-1; D might be TRBD1 (7 bases). The CDR3 contains 14 residues. V was clipped by 5 bases and J by 3 bases, with 11 bases between them. Germline-derived CDR1 and CDR2 are MNHEY and SMNVEV (reference sequence).

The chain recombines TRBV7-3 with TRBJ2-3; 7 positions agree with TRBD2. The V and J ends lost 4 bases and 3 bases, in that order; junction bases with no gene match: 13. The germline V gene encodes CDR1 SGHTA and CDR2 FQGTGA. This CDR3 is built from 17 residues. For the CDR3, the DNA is TGTGCCAGCAGCTCCTTATCGGGGGAGGGCCAAACAGATACGCAGTATTTT. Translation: CASSSLSGEGQTDTQYF.

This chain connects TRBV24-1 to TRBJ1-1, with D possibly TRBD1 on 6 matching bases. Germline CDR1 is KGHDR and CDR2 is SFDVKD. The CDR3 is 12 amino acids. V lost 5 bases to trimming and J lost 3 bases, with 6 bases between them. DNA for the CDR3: TGTGCCACCAGTGCAGGGGACACTGAAGCTTTCTTT. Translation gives CATSAGDTEAFF.

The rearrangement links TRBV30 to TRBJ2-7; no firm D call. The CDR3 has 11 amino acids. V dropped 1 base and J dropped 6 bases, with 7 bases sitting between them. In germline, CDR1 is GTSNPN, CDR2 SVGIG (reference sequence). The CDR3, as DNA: TGTGCCTGGAGTGGAGGCCTCGAGCAGTACTTC. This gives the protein CAWSGGLEQYF.

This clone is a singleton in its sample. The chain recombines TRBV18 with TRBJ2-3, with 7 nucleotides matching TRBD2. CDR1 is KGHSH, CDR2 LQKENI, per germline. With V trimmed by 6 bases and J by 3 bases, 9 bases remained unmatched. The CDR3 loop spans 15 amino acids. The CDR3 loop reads CASSLEGGPTDTQYF. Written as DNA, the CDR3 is TGTGCCAGCTCCCTCGAGGGAGGGCCGACAGATACGCAGTATTTT.

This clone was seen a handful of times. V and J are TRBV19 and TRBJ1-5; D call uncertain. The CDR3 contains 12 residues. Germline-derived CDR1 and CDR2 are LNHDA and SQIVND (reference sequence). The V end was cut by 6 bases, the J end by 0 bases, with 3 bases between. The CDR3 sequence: CASRNSNQPQHF. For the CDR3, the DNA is TGTGCCAGTAGAAATAGCAATCAGCCCCAGCATTTT.

For the CDR3, the DNA is TGTGCCAGCAGGCGGGACTCCTCCTACGAGCAGTACTTC. Translated: CASRRDSSYEQYF. The rearrangement uses TRBV7-2 and TRBJ2-7; tentatively, D is TRBD2 (6 bases). The CDR3 sequence is 13 residues long. Trimming removed 6 bases at V and 0 bases at J, with 9 bases between. Germline V gene data show CDR1 as SGHTA and CDR2 as FQGNSA. Full variable domain (outside the CDR3, taken from reference TRBV7-2 and TRBJ2-7): GAGVSQSPSNKVTEKGKDVELRCDPISGHTALYWYRQSLGQGLEFLIYFQGNSAPDKSGLPSDRFSAERTGGSVSTLTIQRTQQEDSAVYLCASRRDSSYEQYFGPGTRLTVT.

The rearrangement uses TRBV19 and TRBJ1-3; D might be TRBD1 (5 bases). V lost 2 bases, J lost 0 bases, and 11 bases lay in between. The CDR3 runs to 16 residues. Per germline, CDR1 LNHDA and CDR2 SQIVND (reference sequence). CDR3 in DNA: TGTGCCAGTAGTATATCCCGGGGCAGCTCTGGAAACACCATATATTTT. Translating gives CASSISRGSSGNTIYF.